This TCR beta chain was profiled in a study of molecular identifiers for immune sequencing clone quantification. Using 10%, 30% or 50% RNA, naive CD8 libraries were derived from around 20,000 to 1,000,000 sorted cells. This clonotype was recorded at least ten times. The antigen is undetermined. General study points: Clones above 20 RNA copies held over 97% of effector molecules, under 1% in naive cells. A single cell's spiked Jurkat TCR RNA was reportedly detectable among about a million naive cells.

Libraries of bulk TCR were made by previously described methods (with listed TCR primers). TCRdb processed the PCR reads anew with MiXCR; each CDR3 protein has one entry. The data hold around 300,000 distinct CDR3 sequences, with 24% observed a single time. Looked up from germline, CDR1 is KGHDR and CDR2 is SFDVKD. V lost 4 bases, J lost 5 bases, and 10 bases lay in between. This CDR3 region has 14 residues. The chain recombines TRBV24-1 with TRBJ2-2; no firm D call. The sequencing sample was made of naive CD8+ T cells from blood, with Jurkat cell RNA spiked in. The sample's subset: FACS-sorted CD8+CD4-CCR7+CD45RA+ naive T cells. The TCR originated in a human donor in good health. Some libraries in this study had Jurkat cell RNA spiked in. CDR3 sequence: CATSDTTWTGELFF. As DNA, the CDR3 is TGTGCCACCAGTGACACAACATGGACCGGGGAGCTGTTTTTT.